At least ten counts were recorded for the clone carrying this TCR beta chain. The antigen is not known. The sample originates from a study of T cells after yellow fever vaccination. The study, taken as a whole, reports: Abundant clonotypes from the bulk population could get into FACS-sorted repertoires as contaminants. Booster sampling recovered most clones from primary vaccination (around 97% CD4, around 88% CD8).

The CDR3 has 13 residues. CDR1 MNHEY and CDR2 SVGEGT come from the germline V gene. The V and J ends lost 5 bases and 3 bases respectively, with 10 bases between them. TCR cDNA was made by 5'RACE template switching, adding a universal primer site and UMIs. One entry per CDR3 protein results from TCRdb running MiXCR on the 5' RACE reads. The table lists around 260,000 distinct CDR3 sequences, 5.2% of them singletons. The chain uses TRBV6-2 or TRBV6-3 and TRBJ1-2; D gene unclear. The receptor was derived from a man younger than 35 who received the YFV17D yellow fever vaccine. This specimen was CD4+ T cells sorted from PBMCs, taken on the day of the yellow fever booster vaccination. The CDR3 nucleotides are TGTGCCAGCAGTCGGGATACGCACTATGGCTACACCTTC. It is translated as CASSRDTHYGYTF.